This T cell receptor (beta chain) is from a study of CD8+ T cells in alopecia areata. Overall study findings and caveats: Patients displayed less clarity in TCR sharing than mice, a finding possibly related to HLA. Clonality in lesional scalp, especially alopecia totalis/universalis, exceeded that of normal scalp.

Extraction and reverse transcription of RNA yielded cDNA as the sequencing template. TCRdb's copy holds only in-frame clones and misses some; the assay was immunoSEQ multiplex PCR. The sample holds 100,000 to 150,000 clones, approximately 38% seen once. This clone has just a few counts. Its antigen is undetermined. The CDR3 consists of 14 residues. V dropped 0 bases and J dropped 4 bases, with 9 bases sitting between them. Germline-derived CDR1 and CDR2 are KGHSH and LQKENI. Researchers gathered lesional scalp punch biopsies and peripheral blood from patients with alopecia areata. Starting from PBMCs, sorting isolated CD4+ and CD8+ T cells.

This clonotype originated in a human donor with alopecia areata. The sample taken for sequencing was CD4+ T cells sorted from blood. The rearrangement uses TRBV18 and TRBJ1-2; D gene uncertain. The CDR3 coding sequence is TGTGCCAGCTCACCACCCTCAGGAACCTATGGCTACACCTTC. It specifies CASSPPSGTYGYTF. Full variable domain (rest looked up from reference TRBV18 and TRBJ1-2): NAGVMQNPRHLVRRRGQEARLRCSPMKGHSHVYWYRQLPEEGLKFMVYLQKENIIDESGMPKERFSAEFPKEGPSILRIQQVVRGDSAAYFCASSPPSGTYGYTFGSGTRLTVV.